A selection of T cell receptor beta chains follows, all from one sample in a study of blood T cell repertoires in COVID-19. The repertoire was sequenced with immunoSEQ multiplex PCR; TCRdb's copy has only in-frame clones and lacks some. Of 250,000 or so clones listed, 65% to 90% are singletons. Sequencing was performed on PBMCs or T cells enriched from blood (not recorded which). The receptors here all came from a man aged 40-49 years who had recovered from COVID-19. The CDR3 runs from the conserved cysteine through the conserved F or W. The order of the fields is V gene, J gene, D gene, CDR3 protein, CDR3 DNA. A D gene is named only where the DNA matches it firmly.

>TRBV4-1|TRBJ1-1|TRBD1
CASSHGTANTEAFF
TGCGCCAGCAGCCACGGGACAGCGAACACTGAAGCTTTCTTT
>TRBV27|TRBJ2-7|TRBD1
CASSSSTGGYEQYF
TGTGCCAGCAGTTCCTCGACAGGGGGCTACGAGCAGTACTTC
>TRBV4-3|TRBJ2-7|TRBD1
CASSQEGTAEQYF
TGCGCCAGCAGCCAAGAGGGGACAGCTGAGCAGTACTTC
>TRBV19|TRBJ2-3|TRBD2
CASSPRLAGYTDTQYF
TGTGCCAGTAGTCCAAGACTAGCGGGGTACACAGATACGCAGTATTTT
>TRBV6-6|TRBJ2-7|.
CASSYEGVVYEQYF
TGTGCCAGCAGTTACGAGGGAGTGGTGTACGAGCAGTACTTC
>TRBV6-5|TRBJ1-4|TRBD1
CASTSSGGNEKLFF
TGTGCCAGCACGTCGTCAGGGGGTAATGAAAAACTGTTTTTT
>TRBV28|TRBJ1-2|TRBD1
CASTPLGQGDYGYTF
TGTGCCAGCACCCCCCTAGGACAGGGGGACTATGGCTACACCTTC
>TRBV12-3/TRBV12-4|TRBJ1-5|.
CASLGHSNQPQHF
TGTGCCAGCCTGGGCCACAGCAATCAGCCCCAGCATTTT
>TRBV7-3|TRBJ2-2|.
CASSLRGWPRAGQGTGELFF
TGTGCCAGCAGCCTCCGAGGATGGCCAAGAGCAGGCCAGGGCACCGGGGAGCTGTTTTTT
>TRBV5-1|TRBJ1-5|TRBD1
CASSLTGDSNQPQHF
TGCGCCAGCAGCTTGACAGGGGATAGCAATCAGCCCCAGCATTTT
>TRBV3-1/TRBV3-2|TRBJ2-3|.
CASSQTGVSTDTQYF
TGTGCCAGCAGCCAAACGGGAGTAAGCACAGATACGCAGTATTTT